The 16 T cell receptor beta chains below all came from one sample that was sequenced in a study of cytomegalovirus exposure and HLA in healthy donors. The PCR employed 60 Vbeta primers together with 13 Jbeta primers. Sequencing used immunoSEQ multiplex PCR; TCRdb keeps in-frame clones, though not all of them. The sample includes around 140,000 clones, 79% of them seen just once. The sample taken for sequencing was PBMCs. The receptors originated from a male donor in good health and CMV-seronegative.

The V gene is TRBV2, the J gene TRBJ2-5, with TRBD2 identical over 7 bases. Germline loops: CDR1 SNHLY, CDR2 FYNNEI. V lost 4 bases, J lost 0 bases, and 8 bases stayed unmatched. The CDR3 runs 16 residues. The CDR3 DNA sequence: TGTGCCAGCAGTGCTGAGAAGCGGGGATACCAAGAGACCCAGTACTTC. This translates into CASSAEKRGYQETQYF.

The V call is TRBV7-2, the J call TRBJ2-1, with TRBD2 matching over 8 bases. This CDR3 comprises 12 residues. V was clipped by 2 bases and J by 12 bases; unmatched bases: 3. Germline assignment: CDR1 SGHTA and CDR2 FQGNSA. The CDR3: CASSLNSGGQFF. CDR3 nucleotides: TGTGCCAGCAGCTTAAACAGCGGGGGGCAGTTCTTC.

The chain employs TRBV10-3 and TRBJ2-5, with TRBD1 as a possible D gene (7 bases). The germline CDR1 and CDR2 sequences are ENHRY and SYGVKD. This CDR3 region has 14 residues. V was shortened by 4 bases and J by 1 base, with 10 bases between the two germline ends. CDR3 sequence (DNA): TGTGCCATCAGTGGCGGGACAGCCCAAGAGACCCAGTACTTC. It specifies CAISGGTAQETQYF.

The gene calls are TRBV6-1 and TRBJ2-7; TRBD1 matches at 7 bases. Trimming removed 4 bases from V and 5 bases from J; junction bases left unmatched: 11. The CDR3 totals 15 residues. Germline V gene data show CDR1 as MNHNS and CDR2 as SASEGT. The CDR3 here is CASSGLRQGGNEQYF. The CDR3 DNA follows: TGTGCCAGCAGTGGACTGAGACAGGGTGGGAACGAGCAGTACTTC.

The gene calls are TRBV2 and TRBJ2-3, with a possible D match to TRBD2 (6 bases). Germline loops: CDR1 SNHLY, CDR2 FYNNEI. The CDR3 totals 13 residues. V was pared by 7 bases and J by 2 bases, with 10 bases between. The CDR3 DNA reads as TGTGCCAGCATCTGGACTACCACAGATACGCAGTATTTT. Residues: CASIWTTTDTQYF.

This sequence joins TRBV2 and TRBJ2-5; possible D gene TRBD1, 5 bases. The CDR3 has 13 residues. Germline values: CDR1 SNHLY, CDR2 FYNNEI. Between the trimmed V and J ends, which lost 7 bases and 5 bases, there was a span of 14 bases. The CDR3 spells CASTRTLWETQYF. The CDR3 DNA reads TGTGCCAGCACACGGACACTTTGGGAGACCCAGTACTTC.

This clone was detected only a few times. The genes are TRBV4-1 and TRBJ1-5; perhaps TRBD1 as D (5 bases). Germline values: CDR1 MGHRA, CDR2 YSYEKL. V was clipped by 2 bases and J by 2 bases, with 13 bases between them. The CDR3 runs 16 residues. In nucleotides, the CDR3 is TGCGCCAGCAGCCAACCAGGGAACCTAGGCAATCAGCCCCAGCATTTT. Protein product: CASSQPGNLGNQPQHF.

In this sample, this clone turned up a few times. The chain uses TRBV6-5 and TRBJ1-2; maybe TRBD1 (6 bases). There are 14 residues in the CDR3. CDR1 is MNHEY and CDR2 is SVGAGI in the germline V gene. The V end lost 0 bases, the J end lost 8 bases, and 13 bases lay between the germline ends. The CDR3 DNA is TGTGCCAGCAGTTACTCGGGGGACACCAGGGGCTACACCTTC. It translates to CASSYSGDTRGYTF.

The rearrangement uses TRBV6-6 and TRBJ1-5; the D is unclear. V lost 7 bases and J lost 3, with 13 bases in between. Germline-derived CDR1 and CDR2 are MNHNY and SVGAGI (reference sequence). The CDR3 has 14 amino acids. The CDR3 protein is CASTHSGPNQPQHF. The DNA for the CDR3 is TGTGCCAGCACTCACAGCGGCCCCAATCAGCCCCAGCATTTT.

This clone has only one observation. The CDR3 loop is CASSVDGKTFSEQYF. CDR3 in DNA: TGTGCCAGCAGCGTAGACGGGAAGACCTTTTCCGAGCAGTACTTC. This chain connects TRBV9 to TRBJ2-7; D may be TRBD2 (5 bases). CDR1 is SGDLS and CDR2 is YYNGEE in the germline V gene. CDR3 size: 15 residues. V was cut by 0 bases and J by 6 bases, with 16 bases left in between.

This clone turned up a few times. CDR3 amino acids: CAISESVPRFPGYTF. CDR3 bases: TGTGCCATCAGTGAGTCTGTACCGAGATTTCCGGGCTACACCTTC. This chain links TRBV10-3 with TRBJ1-2; D gene uncertain. V lost 0 bases and J 8 bases, leaving 16 bases between the germline ends. CDR3 size: 15 residues. Per germline, CDR1 ENHRY and CDR2 SYGVKD.

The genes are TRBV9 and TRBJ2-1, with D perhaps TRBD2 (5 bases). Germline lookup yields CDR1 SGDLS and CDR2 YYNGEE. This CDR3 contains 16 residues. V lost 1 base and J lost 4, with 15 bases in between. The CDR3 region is CASSVYEGPPYNEQFF. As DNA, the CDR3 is TGTGCCAGCAGCGTATATGAGGGCCCCCCATACAATGAGCAGTTCTTC.

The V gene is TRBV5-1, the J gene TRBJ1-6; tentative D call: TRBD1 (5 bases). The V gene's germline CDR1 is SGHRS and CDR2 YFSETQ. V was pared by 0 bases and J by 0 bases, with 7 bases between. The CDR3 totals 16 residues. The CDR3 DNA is TGCGCCAGCAGCTTGGGCCAGGGCTCCTATAATTCACCCCTCCACTTT. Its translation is CASSLGQGSYNSPLHF.

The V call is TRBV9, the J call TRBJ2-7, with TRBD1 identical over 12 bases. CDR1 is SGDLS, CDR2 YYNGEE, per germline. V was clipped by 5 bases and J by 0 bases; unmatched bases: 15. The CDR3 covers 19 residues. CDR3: CASRRTGTGGFGSSYEQYF. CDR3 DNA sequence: TGTGCCAGCAGACGGACCGGGACAGGGGGCTTCGGGAGCTCCTACGAGCAGTACTTC.

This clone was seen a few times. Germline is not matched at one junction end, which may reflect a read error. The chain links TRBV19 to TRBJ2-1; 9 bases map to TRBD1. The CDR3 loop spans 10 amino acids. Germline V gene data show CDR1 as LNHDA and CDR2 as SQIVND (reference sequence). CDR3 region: CASRGTGWVF. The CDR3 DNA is TGTGCCAGTAGGGGGACAGGGTGGGTCTTC.

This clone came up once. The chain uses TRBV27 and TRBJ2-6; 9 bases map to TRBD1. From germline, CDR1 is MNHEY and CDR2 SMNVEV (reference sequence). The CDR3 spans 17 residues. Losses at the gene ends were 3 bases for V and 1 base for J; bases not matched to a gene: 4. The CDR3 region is CASSLMDRGSGANVLTF. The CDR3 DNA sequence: TGTGCCAGCAGTTTGATGGACAGGGGTTCTGGGGCCAACGTCCTGACTTTC. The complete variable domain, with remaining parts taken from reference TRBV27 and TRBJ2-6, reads EAQVTQNPRYLITVTGKKLTVTCSQNMNHEYMSWYRQDPGLGLRQIYYSMNVEVTDKGDVPEGYKVSRKEKRNFPLILESPSPNQTSLYFCASSLMDRGSGANVLTFGAGSRLTVL.